Described below is a single TCR beta chain sequence and its context. CDR1 and CDR2 from the germline V gene are LGHNA and YNFKEQ. The CDR3 has 17 residues. Losses at the gene ends were 4 bases for V and 1 base for J; bases not matched to a gene: 7. The entry originates in a study of T cell repertoires in ileal Crohn's disease. Study background: At postoperative colonoscopy, neoterminal ileum biopsies were taken as M6.

As to time point: neoterminal ileum biopsy at postoperative endoscopy, about 6 months after surgery. Assay used: immunoSEQ multiplex PCR; TCRdb lists only in-frame clones, some missing. Seen here are about 7,400 clones, 70% to 75% observed once, and the top ten hold about 7%. The sequencing sample was made of ileal tissue. The rearrangement links TRBV4-2 to TRBJ2-3, with 11 positions matching TRBD2. The TCR comes from an adult with Crohn's disease. The CDR3 sequence: CASSLGTSGGGTDTQYF. The DNA of the CDR3 is TGTGCCAGCAGCCTTGGTACTAGCGGGGGAGGCACAGATACGCAGTATTTT.